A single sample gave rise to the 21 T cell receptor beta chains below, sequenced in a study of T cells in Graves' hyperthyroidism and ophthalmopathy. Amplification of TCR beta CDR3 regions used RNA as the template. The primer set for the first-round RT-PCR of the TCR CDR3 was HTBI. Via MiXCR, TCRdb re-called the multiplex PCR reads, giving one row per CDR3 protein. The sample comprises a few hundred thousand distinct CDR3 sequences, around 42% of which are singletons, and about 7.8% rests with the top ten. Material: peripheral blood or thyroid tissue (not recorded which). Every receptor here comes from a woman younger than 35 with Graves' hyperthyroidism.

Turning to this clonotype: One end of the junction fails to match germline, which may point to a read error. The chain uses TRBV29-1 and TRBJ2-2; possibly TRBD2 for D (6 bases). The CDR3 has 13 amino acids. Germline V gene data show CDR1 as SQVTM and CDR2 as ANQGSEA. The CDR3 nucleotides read TGCAGCGTTGTGGGCGGGAACACCGGGGAGCTGTCTTGG. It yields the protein CSVVGGNTGELSW.

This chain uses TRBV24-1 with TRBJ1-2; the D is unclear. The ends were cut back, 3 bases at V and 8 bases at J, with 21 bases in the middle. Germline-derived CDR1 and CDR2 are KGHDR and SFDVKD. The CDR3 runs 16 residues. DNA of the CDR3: TGTGCCACCAGTGATCGACGGCCGGACGGCGGTTTAGGCTACACCTTC. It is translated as CATSDRRPDGGLGYTF.

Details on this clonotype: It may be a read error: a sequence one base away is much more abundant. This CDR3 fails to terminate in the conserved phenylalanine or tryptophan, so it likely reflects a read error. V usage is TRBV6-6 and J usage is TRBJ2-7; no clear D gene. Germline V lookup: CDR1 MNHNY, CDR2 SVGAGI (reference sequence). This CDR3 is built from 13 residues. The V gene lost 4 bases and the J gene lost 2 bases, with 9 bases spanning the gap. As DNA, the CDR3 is TGTGCCAGCAGTTTTAGCCGTACCTACGAGCAGTACTCC. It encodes CASSFSRTYEQYS.

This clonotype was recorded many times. The CDR3 DNA follows: TGCAGTGCTAGTGTCGCAGCGGGAGGGTGGACCGGGGAGCTGTTTTTT. Protein sequence: CSASVAAGGWTGELFF. The chain is built from TRBV20-1 and TRBJ2-2, with TRBD2 identical over 10 bases. With 3 bases clipped from V and 5 bases from J, the junction kept 9 bases outside the gene matches. This CDR3 has 16 amino acids. Germline CDR1 DFQATT, CDR2 SNEGSKA (reference sequence).

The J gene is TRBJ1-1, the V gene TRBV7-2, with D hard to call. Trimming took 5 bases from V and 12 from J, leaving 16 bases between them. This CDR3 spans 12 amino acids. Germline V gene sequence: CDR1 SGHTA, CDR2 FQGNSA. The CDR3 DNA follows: TGTGCCAGCAGCCTAGGCACCGTTGGTACTTTCTTT. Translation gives CASSLGTVGTFF.

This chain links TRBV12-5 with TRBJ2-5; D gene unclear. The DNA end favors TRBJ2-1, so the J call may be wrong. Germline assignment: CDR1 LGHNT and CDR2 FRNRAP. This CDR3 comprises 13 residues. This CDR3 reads CASGGYAGDEQFF. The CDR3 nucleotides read TGTGCTAGTGGTGGTTATGCTGGGGATGAGCAGTTCTTC.

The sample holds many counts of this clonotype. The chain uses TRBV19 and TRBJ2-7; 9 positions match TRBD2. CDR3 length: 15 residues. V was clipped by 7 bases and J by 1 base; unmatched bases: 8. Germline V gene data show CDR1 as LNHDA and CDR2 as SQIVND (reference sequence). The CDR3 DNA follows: TGTGCCAGTAAGGCAGCGGGAGGACTTTCCTACGAGCAGTACTTC. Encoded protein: CASKAAGGLSYEQYF.

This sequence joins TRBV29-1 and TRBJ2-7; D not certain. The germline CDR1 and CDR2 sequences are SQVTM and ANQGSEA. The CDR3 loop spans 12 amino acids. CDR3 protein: CSLETGSYEQYF. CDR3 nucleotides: TGCAGTTTAGAGACTGGGTCCTACGAGCAGTACTTC.

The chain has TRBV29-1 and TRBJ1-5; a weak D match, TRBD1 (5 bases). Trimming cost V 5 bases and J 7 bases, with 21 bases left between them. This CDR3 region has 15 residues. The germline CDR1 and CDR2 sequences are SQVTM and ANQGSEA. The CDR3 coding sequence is TGCAGCGTTTCCTCGGGGCGTTCCAATGAGCAGCCCCAGCATTTT. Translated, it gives CSVSSGRSNEQPQHF.

CDR3 in amino acids: CASTLQGSNTEAFF. Written as DNA, the CDR3 is TGTGCCAGTACGCTACAGGGCTCGAACACTGAAGCTTTCTTT. The V and J genes are TRBV19 and TRBJ1-1; tentative D call: TRBD1 (6 bases). Looked up from germline, CDR1 is LNHDA and CDR2 is SQIVND (reference sequence). V was pared by 7 bases and J by 1 base, with 13 bases between. The CDR3 is 14 residues long.

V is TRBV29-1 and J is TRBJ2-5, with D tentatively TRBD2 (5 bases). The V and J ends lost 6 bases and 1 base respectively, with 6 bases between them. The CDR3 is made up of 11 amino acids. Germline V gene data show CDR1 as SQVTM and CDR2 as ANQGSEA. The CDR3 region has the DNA TGCAGCGTAGCGGCCCAAGAGACCCAGTACTTC. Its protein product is CSVAAQETQYF.

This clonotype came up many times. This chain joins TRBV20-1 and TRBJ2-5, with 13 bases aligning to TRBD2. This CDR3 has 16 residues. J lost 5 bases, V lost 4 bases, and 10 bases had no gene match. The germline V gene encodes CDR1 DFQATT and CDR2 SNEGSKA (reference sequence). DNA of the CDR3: TGCAGTGCTATAGGGACTAGCGGGACACATCGGGAGACCCAGTACTTC. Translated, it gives CSAIGTSGTHRETQYF.

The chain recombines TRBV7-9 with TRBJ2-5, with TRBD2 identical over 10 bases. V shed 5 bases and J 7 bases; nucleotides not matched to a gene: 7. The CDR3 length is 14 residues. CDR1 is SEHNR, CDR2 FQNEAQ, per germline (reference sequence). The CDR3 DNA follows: TGTGCCAGCAGCGGGACTAGCGCCAAGGGGACCCAGTACTTC. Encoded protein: CASSGTSAKGTQYF.

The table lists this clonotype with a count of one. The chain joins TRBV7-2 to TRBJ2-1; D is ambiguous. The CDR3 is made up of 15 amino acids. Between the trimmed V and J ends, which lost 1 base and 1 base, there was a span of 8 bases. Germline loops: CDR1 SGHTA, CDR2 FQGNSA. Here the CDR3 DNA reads TGTGCCAGCAGCTTAGGTTTAGGATCCTACAATGAGCAGTTCTTC. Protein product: CASSLGLGSYNEQFF.

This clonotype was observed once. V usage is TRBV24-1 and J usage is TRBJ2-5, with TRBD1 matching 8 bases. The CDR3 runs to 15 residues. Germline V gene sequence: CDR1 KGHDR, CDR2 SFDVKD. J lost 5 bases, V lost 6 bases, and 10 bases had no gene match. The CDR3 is CATSQGAGMIETQYF. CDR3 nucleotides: TGTGCCACCAGTCAGGGGGCAGGGATGATTGAGACCCAGTACTTC.

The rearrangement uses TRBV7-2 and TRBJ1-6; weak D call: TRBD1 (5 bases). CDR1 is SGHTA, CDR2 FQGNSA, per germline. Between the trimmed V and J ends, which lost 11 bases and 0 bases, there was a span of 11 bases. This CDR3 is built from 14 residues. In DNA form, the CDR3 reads TGTGCCCGACAGCGCGGCTCCTATAATTCACCCCTCCACTTT. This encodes CARQRGSYNSPLHF.

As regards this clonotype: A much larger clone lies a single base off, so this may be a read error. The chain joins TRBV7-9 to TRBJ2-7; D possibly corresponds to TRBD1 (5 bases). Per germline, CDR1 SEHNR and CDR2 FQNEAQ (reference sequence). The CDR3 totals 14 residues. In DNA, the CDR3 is TGTGCCAGCGGCTTCTGGACAAGTAGTTACGAGCAGTACTTC. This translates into CASGFWTSSYEQYF.

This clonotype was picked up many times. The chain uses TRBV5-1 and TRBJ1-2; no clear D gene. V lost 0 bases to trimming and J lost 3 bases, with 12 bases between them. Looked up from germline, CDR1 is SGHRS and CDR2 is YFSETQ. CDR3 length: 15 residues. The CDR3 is CASSLAPTRDYGYTF. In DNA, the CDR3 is TGCGCCAGCAGCTTGGCCCCAACACGCGACTATGGCTACACCTTC.

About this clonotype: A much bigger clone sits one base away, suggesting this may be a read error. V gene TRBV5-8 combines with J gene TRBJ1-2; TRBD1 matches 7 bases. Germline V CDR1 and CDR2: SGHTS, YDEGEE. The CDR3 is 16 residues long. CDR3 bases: TGCGCCAGCGGCCAAGACCTCGGGACAGCTGACTATGGCTACACCTTC. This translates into CASGQDLGTADYGYTF.

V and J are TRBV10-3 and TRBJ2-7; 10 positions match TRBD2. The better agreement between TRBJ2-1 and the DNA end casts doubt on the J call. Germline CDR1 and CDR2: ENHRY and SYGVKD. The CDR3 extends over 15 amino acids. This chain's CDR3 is CAISEYRETSGQQFF. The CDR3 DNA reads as TGTGCCATCAGTGAGTATCGTGAGACTAGCGGGCAGCAGTTCTTC.

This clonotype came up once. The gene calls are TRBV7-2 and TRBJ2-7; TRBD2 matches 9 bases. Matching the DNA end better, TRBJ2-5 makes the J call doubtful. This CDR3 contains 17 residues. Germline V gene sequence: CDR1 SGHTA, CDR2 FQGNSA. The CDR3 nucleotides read TGTGCCAGCAGCTTAGGGGGCGGGAGGGCTTTACAAGAGACCCAGTACTTC. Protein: CASSLGGGRALQETQYF.